This T cell receptor beta chain was captured in a study of blood T cell repertoires in COVID-19. This CDR3 spans 14 amino acids. V lost 2 bases to trimming and J lost 3 bases, with 11 bases between them. CDR1 and CDR2 from the germline V gene are SGHRS and YFSETQ. Repertoires were generated with immunoSEQ multiplex PCR, while TCRdb's copy carries only in-frame clones and drops some. This table has around 700,000 clones, 85% to 90% appearing once. This receptor was taken from a woman aged 18-35 years with acute or convalescent COVID-19. The chain recombines TRBV5-1 with TRBJ1-1; D remains unclear. Specimen: peripheral blood. In nucleotides, the CDR3 is TGCGCCAGCAGCTTTTTATCGGGTGACACTGAAGCTTTCTTT. As protein: CASSFLSGDTEAFF.